The 22 T cell receptor beta chains below come from one sample, sequenced in a study of T cells in Graves' hyperthyroidism and ophthalmopathy. RNA transcripts provided the source from which TCR beta CDR3 regions were amplified. A set of HTBI primers served as the primers for a first-round RT-PCR of the TCR CDR3. TCRdb redid the calling of the multiplex PCR reads with MiXCR, one entry per CDR3 protein. The sample carries 300,000 or so distinct CDR3 sequences, roughly 15% recorded once. The sequencing input was blood. These receptor sequences come from a man aged 25 to 40 with Graves' hyperthyroidism.

This clonotype was detected many times. The chain has TRBV6-1 and TRBJ1-2; TRBD1 might be the D (5 bases). V shed 6 bases and J shed 0 bases, with 17 bases lying between them. This CDR3 has 16 amino acids. Germline assignment: CDR1 MNHNS and CDR2 SASEGT. CDR3 DNA sequence: TGTGCCAGCAGGCGGGACGCCCTCAGCTCTAACTATGGCTACACCTTC. Translated: CASRRDALSSNYGYTF.

A few counts support this clonotype. This sequence joins TRBV7-3 and TRBJ2-1, with D maybe TRBD1 (5 bases). The CDR3 is 16 residues long. V lost 5 bases and J lost 9, with 23 bases in between. The germline V gene encodes CDR1 SGHTA and CDR2 FQGTGA. The CDR3 loop is CASSPWGGASEFEQFF. The CDR3 DNA reads TGTGCCAGCAGCCCATGGGGTGGGGCTTCGGAGTTTGAGCAGTTCTTC.

This clonotype has just a few counts. The chain carries TRBV20-1 and TRBJ2-5, with a weak D call TRBD2 (6 bases). Germline CDR1 is DFQATT and CDR2 is SNEGSKA (reference sequence). V was cut by 5 bases and J by 5 bases, with 15 bases left in between. The CDR3 runs to 13 residues. CDR3 in DNA: TGCAGTGCTGGGGACTTTAGGATCGAGACCCAGTACTTC. As protein: CSAGDFRIETQYF.

The gene calls are TRBV24-1 and TRBJ1-1, with D uncertain. This CDR3 has 11 amino acids. Deletions cut 5 bases from V and 10 bases from J, with 10 bases between. CDR1 and CDR2 (germline): KGHDR, SFDVKD. The CDR3 spells CATSVGGLAFF. In DNA, the CDR3 is TGTGCCACCAGTGTTGGAGGGCTAGCTTTCTTT.

This clonotype was observed a handful of times. This chain connects TRBV6-1 to TRBJ2-7; 7 bases align to TRBD2. The V and J ends lost 7 bases and 2 bases, in that order; junction bases with no gene match: 8. CDR3 length: 14 amino acids. Looked up from germline, CDR1 is MNHNS and CDR2 is SASEGT. The CDR3 nucleotides read TGTGCCAGCATCCCCGCTAGCGGAACCTACGAGCAGTACTTC. It is translated as CASIPASGTYEQYF.

This clonotype was picked up one time. The chain combines TRBV2 with TRBJ2-1, with 8 bases identical to TRBD1. V dropped 5 bases and J dropped 3; count of bases not matched to a gene: 6. This CDR3 comprises 15 residues. Germline V gene sequence: CDR1 SNHLY, CDR2 FYNNEI. The CDR3 is CASSWTGTYYNEQFF. As DNA, the CDR3 is TGTGCCAGCAGTTGGACAGGGACATACTACAATGAGCAGTTCTTC.

This clonotype was observed at least ten times. The rearrangement joins TRBV28 to TRBJ2-7, with 7 bases lining up with TRBD2. CDR3 length: 13 residues. Germline loops: CDR1 MDHEN, CDR2 SYDVKM. V was pared by 7 bases and J by 4 bases, with 7 bases of the junction left unmatched. In DNA form, the CDR3 reads TGTGCCAGCACCAAAACTAGCGTTTACGAGCAGTACTTC. Amino acid sequence: CASTKTSVYEQYF.

This clonotype showed up just once. This chain uses TRBV12-3 or TRBV12-4 with TRBJ1-2; TRBD1 matches at 8 bases. V was clipped by 1 base and J by 2 bases; unmatched bases: 6. The CDR3 covers 16 residues. The CDR3 DNA sequence: TGTGCCAGCAGTTTAGGGACAGGGCGGGGGAACTATGGCTACACCTTC. Translated: CASSLGTGRGNYGYTF.

The table lists this clonotype with a few counts. This rearrangement joins TRBV5-1 to TRBJ2-7, with 9 nucleotides matching TRBD1. CDR3 length equals 14 residues. V shed 4 bases, J shed 2 bases, and the junction held 4 bases outside the gene matches. Looked up from germline, CDR1 is SGHRS and CDR2 is YFSETQ. The CDR3 spells CASSPDRGTYEQYF. CDR3 DNA sequence: TGCGCCAGCAGCCCGGACAGGGGAACCTACGAGCAGTACTTC.

This clonotype appeared many times. The chain recombines TRBV28 with TRBJ2-3; D call uncertain. CDR1 is MDHEN and CDR2 is SYDVKM in the germline V gene. The V end was cut by 5 bases, the J end by 0 bases, with 3 bases between. This CDR3 has 12 amino acids. The CDR3 DNA is TGTGCCAGCAGTATTAGCACAGATACGCAGTATTTT. The encoded protein is CASSISTDTQYF.

Only a few counts were recorded for this clonotype. The chain couples TRBV29-1 to TRBJ2-2; 7 bases map to TRBD1. Germline V gene data show CDR1 as SQVTM and CDR2 as ANQGSEA. V shed 6 bases and J 4 bases; nucleotides not matched to a gene: 8. The CDR3 spans 14 residues. CDR3 protein: CSVETGTGTGELFF. The CDR3, as DNA: TGCAGCGTAGAGACAGGGACGGGCACCGGGGAGCTGTTTTTT.

This CDR3 is CASGIAGEGYNEQFF. The CDR3 DNA is TGTGCCAGCGGGATAGCGGGAGAGGGTTACAATGAGCAGTTCTTC. The genes are TRBV7-3 and TRBJ2-1; 9 bases map to TRBD2. This CDR3 is 15 amino acids long. Trimming at V came to 8 bases and at J to 4 bases, leaving 9 bases not matched to a gene. Per the germline V gene, CDR1 is SGHTA and CDR2 is FQGTGA.

V gene TRBV4-1 combines with J gene TRBJ2-7; D not certain. The V end was cut by 0 bases, the J end by 5 bases, with 5 bases between. CDR3 length: 12 amino acids. Germline lookup yields CDR1 MGHRA and CDR2 YSYEKL. Here the CDR3 reads CASSQDGHEQYF. The CDR3 nucleotides read TGCGCCAGCAGCCAAGATGGACACGAGCAGTACTTC.

This clonotype was observed many times. The V call is TRBV7-9, the J call TRBJ2-5; unclear D gene. The CDR3 extends over 13 amino acids. The V gene lost 3 bases and the J gene lost 4 bases, with 9 bases spanning the gap. The germline V gene has CDR1 SEHNR and CDR2 FQNEAQ (reference sequence). Here the CDR3 reads CASSLDMGETQYF. For the CDR3, the DNA is TGTGCCAGCAGCTTGGATATGGGAGAGACCCAGTACTTC. Using reference TRBV7-9 and TRBJ2-5 for the parts outside the CDR3, the full variable domain is DTGVSQNPRHKITKRGQNVTFRCDPISEHNRLYWYRQTLGQGPEFLTYFQNEAQLEKSRLLSDRFSAERPKGSFSTLEIQRTEQGDSAMYLCASSLDMGETQYFGPGTRLLVL.

The chain has TRBV18 and TRBJ1-5; D is undetermined. V lost 6 bases to trimming and J lost 5 bases, with 17 bases between them. Per germline, CDR1 KGHSH and CDR2 LQKENI. The CDR3 length is 15 residues. The CDR3 DNA follows: TGTGCCAGCTCGGGGAGGGCCAGGCGGGATCAGCCCCAGCATTTT. Translating gives CASSGRARRDQPQHF.

The chain carries TRBV6-1 and TRBJ1-5; the match to TRBD1 covers 9 bases. The germline CDR1 and CDR2 sequences are MNHNS and SASEGT. Trimming took 9 bases from V and 0 from J; bases not matched to a gene: 9. This CDR3 contains 16 residues. The CDR3 sequence: CAREGTGNYSNQPQHF. The CDR3 coding sequence is TGTGCCAGGGAAGGGACAGGGAATTATAGCAATCAGCCCCAGCATTTT.

The table lists this clonotype with many counts. The chain carries TRBV14 and TRBJ2-3; D remains unclear. V gave up 3 bases and J gave up 6 bases, with 16 bases separating them. Germline lookup yields CDR1 SGHDN and CDR2 FVKESK. This CDR3 has 15 residues. Written as DNA, the CDR3 is TGTGCCAGCAGCCAGACGGTTTCAAGGCTCGATACGCAGTATTTT. It translates to CASSQTVSRLDTQYF.

This clonotype turned up a few times. V is TRBV4-2 and J is TRBJ1-1; D unclear. CDR1 LGHNA and CDR2 YNFKEQ come from the germline V gene. This CDR3 has 13 residues. Trimming stripped 4 bases from V and 1 base from J, with 7 bases between. This chain's CDR3 is CASSRDSNTEAFF. The CDR3 bases are TGTGCCAGCAGCCGCGATTCGAACACTGAAGCTTTCTTT.

Only a few counts were recorded for this clonotype. The chain is built from TRBV30 and TRBJ2-1; D unclear. This CDR3 spans 13 amino acids. Per germline, CDR1 GTSNPN and CDR2 SVGIG (reference sequence). V lost 2 bases, J lost 8 bases, and 13 bases lay in between. The CDR3: CAWSSTGFYEQFF. In DNA form, the CDR3 reads TGTGCCTGGAGTTCCACTGGATTCTATGAGCAGTTCTTC.

The V and J genes are TRBV20-1 and TRBJ2-2; TRBD1 matches at 8 bases. Germline CDR1 reads DFQATT; CDR2 reads SNEGSKA (reference sequence). The CDR3 length is 14 residues. J was trimmed by 2 bases and V by 4 bases; bases with no gene match: 3. The CDR3 nucleotides read TGCAGTGCTATAGGGACAGGAAACACCGGGGAGCTGTTTTTT. Protein: CSAIGTGNTGELFF.

This clonotype was detected only a few times. V usage is TRBV9 and J usage is TRBJ2-2, with a possible D match to TRBD2 (6 bases). V was cut by 6 bases and J by 7 bases, with 16 bases left in between. The length of the CDR3 is 14 residues. Germline values: CDR1 SGDLS, CDR2 YYNGEE. In nucleotides, the CDR3 is TGTGCCAGCAACACTATTCCAGCGGGCGGGGAGCTGTTTTTT. Translating it yields CASNTIPAGGELFF.

The chain links TRBV20-1 to TRBJ1-2; D remains ambiguous. CDR1 is DFQATT and CDR2 is SNEGSKA in the germline V gene (reference sequence). Trimming cost V 4 bases and J 0 bases, with 9 bases left between them. The CDR3 covers 13 residues. The CDR3 coding sequence is TGCAGTGCTAATAGGTGGGCTAACTATGGCTACACCTTC. This codes for CSANRWANYGYTF.